The clone carrying this TCR beta chain was seen only a few times. Germline V gene data show CDR1 as SGHDT and CDR2 as YYEEEE. The CDR3 is made up of 12 amino acids. V lost 2 bases and J lost 3, with 5 bases in between. This record belongs to a study of T-cell reconstitution after alpha-beta-depleted transplantation in children. As it was prepared, the TCRbeta library received unique molecular identifiers. In TCRdb, the PCR reads were re-called with MiXCR into one record per CDR3 protein. The sample holds approximately 510,000 distinct CDR3 sequences, approximately 16% seen once. The chain employs TRBV5-6 and TRBJ1-2; D uncertain. The source material was PBMCs from the stem cell graft donor, sampled from the stem cell graft. The clonotype was recovered from a human donor who donated a stem cell graft to a child with acute lymphoblastic leukemia. The CDR3 sequence: CASSFPYYGYTF. The CDR3 nucleotides read TGTGCCAGCAGCTTCCCATACTATGGCTACACCTTC.